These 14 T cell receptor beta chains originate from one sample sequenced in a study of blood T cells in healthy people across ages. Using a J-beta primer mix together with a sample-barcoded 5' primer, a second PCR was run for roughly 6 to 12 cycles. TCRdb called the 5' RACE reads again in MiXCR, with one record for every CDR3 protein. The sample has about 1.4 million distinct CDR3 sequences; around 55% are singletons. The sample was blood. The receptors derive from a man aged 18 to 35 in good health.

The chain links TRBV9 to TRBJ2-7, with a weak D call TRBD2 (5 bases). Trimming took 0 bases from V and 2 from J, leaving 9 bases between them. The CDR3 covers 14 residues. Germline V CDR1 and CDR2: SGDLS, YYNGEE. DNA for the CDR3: TGTGCCAGCAGCGTAGGCGCGGGCCCCTACGAGCAGTACTTC. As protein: CASSVGAGPYEQYF.

The CDR3 DNA is TGTGCCAGCAGCCCGATGCTAGCGCTCCAAGAGACCCAGTACTTC. It encodes CASSPMLALQETQYF. V is TRBV7-8 and J is TRBJ2-4; TRBD2 might be the D (6 bases). Judging by the DNA end, TRBJ2-5 fits better; the J call may be wrong. The germline V gene encodes CDR1 SGHVS and CDR2 FQNEAQ. The CDR3 has 15 amino acids.

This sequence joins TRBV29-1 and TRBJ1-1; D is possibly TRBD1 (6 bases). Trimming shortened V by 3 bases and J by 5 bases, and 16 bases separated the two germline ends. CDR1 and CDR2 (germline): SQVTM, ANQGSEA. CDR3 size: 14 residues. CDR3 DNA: TGCAGCGTTGATCGGGGGGGCGCGGGAACTGAAGCTTTCTTT. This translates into CSVDRGGAGTEAFF.

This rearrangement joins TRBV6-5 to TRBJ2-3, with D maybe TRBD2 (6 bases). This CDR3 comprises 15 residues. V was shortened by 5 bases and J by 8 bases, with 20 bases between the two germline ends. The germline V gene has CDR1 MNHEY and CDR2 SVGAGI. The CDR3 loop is CASSPRVRGSGTQYF. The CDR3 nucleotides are TGTGCCAGCAGTCCCCGGGTACGGGGGAGTGGTACGCAGTATTTT.

CDR3 in amino acids: CASSDLLAVRYNEQYF. The CDR3 DNA is TGCGCCAGCAGCGACCTACTAGCGGTCAGATACAATGAGCAGTACTTC. J is TRBJ2-1 and V is TRBV5-1, with 8 positions matching TRBD2. TRBJ2-7 explains the end of the DNA better; the J call may be wrong. CDR1 is SGHRS and CDR2 is YFSETQ in the germline V gene. The CDR3 has 16 residues.

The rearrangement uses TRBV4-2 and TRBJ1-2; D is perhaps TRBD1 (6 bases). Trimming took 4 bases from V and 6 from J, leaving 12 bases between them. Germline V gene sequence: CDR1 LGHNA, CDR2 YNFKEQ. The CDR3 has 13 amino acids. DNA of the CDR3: TGTGCCAGCAGCCCGGAAAGACAGGATGGCTACACCTTC. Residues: CASSPERQDGYTF.

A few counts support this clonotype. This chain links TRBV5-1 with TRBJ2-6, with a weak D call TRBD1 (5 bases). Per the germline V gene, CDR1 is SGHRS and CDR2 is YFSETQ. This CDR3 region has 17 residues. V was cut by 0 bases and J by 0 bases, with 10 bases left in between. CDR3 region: CASSLGQFPSGANVLTF. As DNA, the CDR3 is TGCGCCAGCAGCTTGGGACAGTTTCCCTCTGGGGCCAACGTCCTGACTTTC.

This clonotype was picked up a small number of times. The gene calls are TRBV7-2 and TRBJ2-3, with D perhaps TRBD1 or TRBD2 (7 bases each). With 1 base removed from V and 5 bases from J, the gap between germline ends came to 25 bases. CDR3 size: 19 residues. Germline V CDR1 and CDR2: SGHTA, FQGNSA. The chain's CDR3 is CASSLVASGGARGGDTQYF. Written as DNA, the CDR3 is TGTGCCAGCAGCTTAGTGGCTAGCGGAGGCGCCAGGGGGGGAGATACGCAGTATTTT.

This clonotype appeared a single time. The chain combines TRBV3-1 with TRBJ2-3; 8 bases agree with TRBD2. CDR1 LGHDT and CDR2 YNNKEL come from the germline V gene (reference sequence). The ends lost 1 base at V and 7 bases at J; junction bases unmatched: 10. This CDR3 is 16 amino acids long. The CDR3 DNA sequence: TGTGCCAGCAGCCAAGCGAGTAGCGGGACCGGAAATACGCAGTATTTT. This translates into CASSQASSGTGNTQYF.

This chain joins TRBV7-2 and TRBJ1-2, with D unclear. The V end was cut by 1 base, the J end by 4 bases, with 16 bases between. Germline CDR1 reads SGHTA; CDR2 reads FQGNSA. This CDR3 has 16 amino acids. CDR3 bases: TGTGCCAGCAGCTTAGGGTCCGAGGTTTCTACCTATGGCTACACCTTC. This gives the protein CASSLGSEVSTYGYTF.

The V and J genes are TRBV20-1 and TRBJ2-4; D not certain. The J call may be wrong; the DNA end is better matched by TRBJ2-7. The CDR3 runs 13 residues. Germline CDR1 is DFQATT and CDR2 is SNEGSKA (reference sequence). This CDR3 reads CSARLVGNYEQYF. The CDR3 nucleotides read TGCAGTGCTAGGTTAGTTGGTAACTACGAGCAGTACTTC.

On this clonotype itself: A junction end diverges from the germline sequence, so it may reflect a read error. The DNA for the CDR3 is TGTGCCAGTAGCTTAAAAGACAGATACAATGAGCAGTTCTTC. Its protein is CASSLKDRYNEQFF. The chain links TRBV7-8 to TRBJ2-1; a possible D gene is TRBD1 (5 bases). The CDR3 consists of 14 residues. Germline V gene lookup returns CDR1 SGHVS and CDR2 FQNEAQ.

The DNA of the CDR3 is TGTGCCAGCACCAGGGACGGCCTGATCACAGATACGCAGTATTTT. As protein: CASTRDGLITDTQYF. This rearrangement joins TRBV12-3 or TRBV12-4 to TRBJ2-3; TRBD1 or TRBD2 may be the D gene (5 bases each). There are 15 residues in the CDR3. The germline V and J ends were trimmed by 7 bases and 2 bases, with 16 bases remaining between them.

Here the CDR3 DNA reads TGCGCCAGCAGCTCCCAGAAGGGTACGCAGTATTTT. It encodes CASSSQKGTQYF. The chain recombines TRBV5-1 with TRBJ2-3; no reliable D call. The CDR3 spans 12 residues. The germline CDR1 and CDR2 sequences are SGHRS and YFSETQ. V was shortened by 3 bases and J by 8 bases, with 10 bases between the two germline ends.